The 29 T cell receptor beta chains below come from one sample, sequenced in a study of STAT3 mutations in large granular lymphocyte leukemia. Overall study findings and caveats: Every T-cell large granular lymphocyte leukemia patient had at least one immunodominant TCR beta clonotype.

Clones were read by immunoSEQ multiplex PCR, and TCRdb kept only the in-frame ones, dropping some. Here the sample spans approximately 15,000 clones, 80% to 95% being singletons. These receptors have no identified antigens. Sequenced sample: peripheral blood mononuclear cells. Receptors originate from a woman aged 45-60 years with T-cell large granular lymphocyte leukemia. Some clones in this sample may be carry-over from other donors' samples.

The CDR3 DNA reads as TGTGCCAGCACCAGAAACTATGGCTACACCTTC. Translating it yields CASTRNYGYTF. The chain is built from TRBV5-6 and TRBJ1-2; no clear D gene. The CDR3 is 11 amino acids. V was trimmed by 6 bases and J by 2 bases, leaving 5 bases between them. The germline gives CDR1 SGHDT, CDR2 YYEEEE.

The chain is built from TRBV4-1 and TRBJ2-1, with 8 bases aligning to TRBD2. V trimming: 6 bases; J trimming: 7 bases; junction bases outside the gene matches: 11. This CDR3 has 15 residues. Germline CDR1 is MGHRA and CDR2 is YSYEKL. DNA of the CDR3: TGCGCCAGCAGACAAACTAGCGGAGGGGTGAATGAGCAGTTCTTC. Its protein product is CASRQTSGGVNEQFF.

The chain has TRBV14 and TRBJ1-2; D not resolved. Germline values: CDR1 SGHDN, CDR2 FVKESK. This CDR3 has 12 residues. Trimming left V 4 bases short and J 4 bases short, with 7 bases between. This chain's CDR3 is CASSLGSYGYTF. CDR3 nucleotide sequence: TGTGCCAGCAGCCTAGGGAGCTATGGCTACACCTTC.

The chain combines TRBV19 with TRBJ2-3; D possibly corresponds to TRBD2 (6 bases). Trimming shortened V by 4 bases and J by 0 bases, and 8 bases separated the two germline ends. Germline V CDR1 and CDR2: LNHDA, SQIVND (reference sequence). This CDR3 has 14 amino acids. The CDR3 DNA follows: TGTGCCAGTAGTAGCGGGGCTAGCACAGATACGCAGTATTTT. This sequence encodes CASSSGASTDTQYF.

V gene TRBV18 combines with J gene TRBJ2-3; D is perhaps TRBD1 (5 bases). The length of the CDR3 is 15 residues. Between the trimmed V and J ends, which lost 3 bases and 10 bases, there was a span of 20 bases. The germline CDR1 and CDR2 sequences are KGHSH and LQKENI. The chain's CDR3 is CASSPLVLSQGAQYF. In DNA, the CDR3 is TGTGCCAGCTCACCGTTGGTATTATCGCAGGGTGCGCAGTATTTT. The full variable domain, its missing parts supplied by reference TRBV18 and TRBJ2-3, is NAGVMQNPRHLVRRRGQEARLRCSPMKGHSHVYWYRQLPEEGLKFMVYLQKENIIDESGMPKERFSAEFPKEGPSILRIQQVVRGDSAAYFCASSPLVLSQGAQYFGPGTRLTVL.

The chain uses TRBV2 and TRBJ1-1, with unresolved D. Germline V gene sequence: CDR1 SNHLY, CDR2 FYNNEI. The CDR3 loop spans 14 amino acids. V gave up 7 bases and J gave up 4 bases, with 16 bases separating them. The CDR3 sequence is CASKFGGLGTEAFF. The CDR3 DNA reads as TGTGCCAGCAAGTTCGGAGGGTTGGGCACTGAAGCTTTCTTT. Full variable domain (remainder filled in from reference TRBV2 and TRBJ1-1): EPEVTQTPSHQVTQMGQEVILRCVPISNHLYFYWYRQILGQKVEFLVSFYNNEISEKSEIFDDQFSVERPDGSNFTLKIRSTKLEDSAMYFCASKFGGLGTEAFFGQGTRLTVV.

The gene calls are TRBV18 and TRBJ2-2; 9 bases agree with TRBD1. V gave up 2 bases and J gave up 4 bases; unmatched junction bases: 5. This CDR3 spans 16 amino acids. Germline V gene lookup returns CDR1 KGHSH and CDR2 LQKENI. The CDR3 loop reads CASSPAGQGSTGELFF. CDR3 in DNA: TGTGCCAGCTCACCAGCGGGACAGGGCAGCACCGGGGAGCTGTTTTTT.

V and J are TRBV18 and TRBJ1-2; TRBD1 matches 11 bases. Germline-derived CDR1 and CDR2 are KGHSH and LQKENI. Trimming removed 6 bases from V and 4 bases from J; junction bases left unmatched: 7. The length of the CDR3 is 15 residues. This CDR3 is CASSQDRGRSYGYTF. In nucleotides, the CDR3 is TGTGCCAGCTCCCAGGACAGGGGGCGAAGCTATGGCTACACCTTC.

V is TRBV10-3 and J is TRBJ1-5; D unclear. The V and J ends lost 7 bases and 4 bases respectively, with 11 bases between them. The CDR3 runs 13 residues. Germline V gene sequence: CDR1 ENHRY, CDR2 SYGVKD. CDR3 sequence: CAITADVNQPQHF. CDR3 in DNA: TGTGCCATCACGGCAGACGTTAATCAGCCCCAGCATTTT.

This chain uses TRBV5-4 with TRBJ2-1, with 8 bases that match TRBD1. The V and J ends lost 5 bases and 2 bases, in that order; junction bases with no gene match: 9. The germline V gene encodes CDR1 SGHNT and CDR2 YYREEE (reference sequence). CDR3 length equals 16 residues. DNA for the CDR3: TGTGCCAGCAGAGACACGACAGGGGTACCCTACAATGAGCAGTTCTTC. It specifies CASRDTTGVPYNEQFF.

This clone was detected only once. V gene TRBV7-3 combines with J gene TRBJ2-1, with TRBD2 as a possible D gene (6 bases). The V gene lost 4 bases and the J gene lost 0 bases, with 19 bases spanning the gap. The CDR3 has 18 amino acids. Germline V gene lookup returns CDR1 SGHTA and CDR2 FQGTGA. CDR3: CASSSLSSGKRSYNEQFF. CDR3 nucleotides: TGTGCCAGCAGCTCCCTTAGTAGCGGCAAACGCTCCTACAATGAGCAGTTCTTC.

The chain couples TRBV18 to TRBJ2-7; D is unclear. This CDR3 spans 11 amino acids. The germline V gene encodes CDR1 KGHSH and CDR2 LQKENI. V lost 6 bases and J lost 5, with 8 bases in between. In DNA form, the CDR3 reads TGTGCCAGCTCTCAAAGGAACGAGCAGTACTTC. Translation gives CASSQRNEQYF.

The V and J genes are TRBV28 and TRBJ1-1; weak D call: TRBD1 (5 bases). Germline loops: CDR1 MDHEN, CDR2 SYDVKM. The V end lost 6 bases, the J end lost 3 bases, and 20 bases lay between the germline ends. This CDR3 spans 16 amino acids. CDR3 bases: TGTGCCAGCAGCCGGGGGGGAGGGGCCGGTGACACTGAAGCTTTCTTT. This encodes CASSRGGGAGDTEAFF.

Here the CDR3 reads CASSFVLAGANVLTF. The CDR3 region has the DNA TGTGCCAGCAGCTTCGTTCTGGCTGGGGCCAACGTCCTGACTTTC. The J gene is TRBJ2-6, the V gene TRBV7-9; D is unresolved. The CDR3 is made up of 15 amino acids. CDR1 and CDR2 from the germline V gene are SEHNR and FQNEAQ (reference sequence). V lost 3 bases and J 2 bases, leaving 8 bases between the germline ends. Variable domain in full (rest from reference TRBV7-9 and TRBJ2-6): DTGVSQNPRHKITKRGQNVTFRCDPISEHNRLYWYRQTLGQGPEFLTYFQNEAQLEKSRLLSDRFSAERPKGSFSTLEIQRTEQGDSAMYLCASSFVLAGANVLTFGAGSRLTVL.

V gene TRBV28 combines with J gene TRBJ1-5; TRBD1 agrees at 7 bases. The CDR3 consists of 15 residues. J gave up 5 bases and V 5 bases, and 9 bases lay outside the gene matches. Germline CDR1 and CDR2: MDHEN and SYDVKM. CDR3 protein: CASSHLTGIYQPQHF. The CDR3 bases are TGTGCCAGCAGTCACCTGACAGGGATTTATCAGCCCCAGCATTTT.

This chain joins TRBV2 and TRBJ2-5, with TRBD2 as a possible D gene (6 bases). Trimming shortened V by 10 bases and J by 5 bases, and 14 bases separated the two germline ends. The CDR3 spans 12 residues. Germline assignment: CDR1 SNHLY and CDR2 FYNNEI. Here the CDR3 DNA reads TGTGCCACTGGGGGGAGCCAGGAGACCCAGTACTTC. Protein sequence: CATGGSQETQYF. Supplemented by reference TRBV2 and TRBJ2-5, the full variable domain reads EPEVTQTPSHQVTQMGQEVILRCVPISNHLYFYWYRQILGQKVEFLVSFYNNEISEKSEIFDDQFSVERPDGSNFTLKIRSTKLEDSAMYFCATGGSQETQYFGPGTRLLVL.

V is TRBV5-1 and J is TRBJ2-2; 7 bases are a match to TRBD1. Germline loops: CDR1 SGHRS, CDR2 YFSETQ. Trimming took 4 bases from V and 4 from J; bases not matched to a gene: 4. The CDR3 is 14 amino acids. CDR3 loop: CASSLRQGTGELFF. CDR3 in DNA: TGCGCCAGCAGCCTGAGACAGGGCACCGGGGAGCTGTTTTTT.

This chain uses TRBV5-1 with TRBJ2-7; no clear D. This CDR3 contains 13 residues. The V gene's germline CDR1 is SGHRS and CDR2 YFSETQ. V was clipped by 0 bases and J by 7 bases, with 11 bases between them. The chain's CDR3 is CASSLGDLGEQYF. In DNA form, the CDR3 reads TGCGCCAGCAGCTTGGGTGACCTGGGGGAGCAGTACTTC.

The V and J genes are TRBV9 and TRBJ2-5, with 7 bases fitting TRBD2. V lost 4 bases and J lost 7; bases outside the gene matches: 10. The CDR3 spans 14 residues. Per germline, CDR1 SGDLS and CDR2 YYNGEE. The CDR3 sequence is CASSPPSGEWTQYF. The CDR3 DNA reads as TGTGCCAGCAGCCCCCCCAGCGGGGAATGGACCCAGTACTTC.

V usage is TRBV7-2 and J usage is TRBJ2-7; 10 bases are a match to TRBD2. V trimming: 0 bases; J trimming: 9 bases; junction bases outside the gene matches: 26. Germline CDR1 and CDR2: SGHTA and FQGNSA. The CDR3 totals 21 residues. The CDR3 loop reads CASSLAPLAQLAGQRDKGQYF. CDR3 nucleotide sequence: TGTGCCAGCAGCTTAGCGCCGCTAGCACAACTAGCGGGACAGAGAGATAAGGGGCAGTACTTC.

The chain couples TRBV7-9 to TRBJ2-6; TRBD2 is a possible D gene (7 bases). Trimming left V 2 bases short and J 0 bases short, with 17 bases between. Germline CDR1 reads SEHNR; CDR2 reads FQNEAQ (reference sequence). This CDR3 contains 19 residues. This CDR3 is CASSLWGGGASSGANVLTF. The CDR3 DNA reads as TGTGCCAGCAGCTTATGGGGGGGCGGGGCCAGCTCTGGGGCCAACGTCCTGACTTTC. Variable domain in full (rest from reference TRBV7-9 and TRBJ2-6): DTGVSQNPRHKITKRGQNVTFRCDPISEHNRLYWYRQTLGQGPEFLTYFQNEAQLEKSRLLSDRFSAERPKGSFSTLEIQRTEQGDSAMYLCASSLWGGGASSGANVLTFGAGSRLTVL.

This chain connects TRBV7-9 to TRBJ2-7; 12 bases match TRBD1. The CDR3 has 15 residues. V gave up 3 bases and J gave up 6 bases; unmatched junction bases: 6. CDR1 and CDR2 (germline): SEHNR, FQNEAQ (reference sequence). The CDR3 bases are TGTGCCAGCAGCTTTTTGGGACAGGGGGCTGGCGAGCAGTACTTC. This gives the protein CASSFLGQGAGEQYF.

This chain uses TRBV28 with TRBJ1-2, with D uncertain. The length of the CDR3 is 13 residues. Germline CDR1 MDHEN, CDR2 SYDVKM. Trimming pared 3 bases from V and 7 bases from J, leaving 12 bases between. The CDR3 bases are TGTGCCAGCAGTTTTGGCGGGGTCTCTGGCTACACCTTC. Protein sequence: CASSFGGVSGYTF.

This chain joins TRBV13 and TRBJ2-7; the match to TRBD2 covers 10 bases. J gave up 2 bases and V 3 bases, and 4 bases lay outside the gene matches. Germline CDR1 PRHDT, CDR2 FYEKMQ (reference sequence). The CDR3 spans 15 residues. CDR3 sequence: CASSFGTSVPYEQYF. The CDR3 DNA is TGTGCCAGCAGCTTCGGGACTAGCGTACCCTACGAGCAGTACTTC.

In DNA form, the CDR3 reads TGCGCCAGCAGCTTGGGCGGTCTAGGGTATGGCTACACCTTC. Translating it yields CASSLGGLGYGYTF. V and J are TRBV5-1 and TRBJ1-2; unclear D gene. This CDR3 region has 14 residues. V was clipped by 0 bases and J by 5 bases, with 11 bases between them. The germline CDR1 and CDR2 sequences are SGHRS and YFSETQ.

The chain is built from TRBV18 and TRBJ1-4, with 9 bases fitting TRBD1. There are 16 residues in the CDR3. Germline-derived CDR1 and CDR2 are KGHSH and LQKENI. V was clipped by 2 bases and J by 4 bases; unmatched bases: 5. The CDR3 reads CASSPIQGAGNEKLFF. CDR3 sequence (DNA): TGTGCCAGCTCACCAATACAGGGGGCCGGTAATGAAAAACTGTTTTTT.

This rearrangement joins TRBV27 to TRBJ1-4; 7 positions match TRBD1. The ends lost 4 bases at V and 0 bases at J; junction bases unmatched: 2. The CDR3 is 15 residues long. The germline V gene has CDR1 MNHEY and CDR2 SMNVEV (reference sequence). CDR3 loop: CASSSTGATNEKLFF. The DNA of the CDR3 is TGTGCCAGCAGTTCCACAGGGGCAACTAATGAAAAACTGTTTTTT.

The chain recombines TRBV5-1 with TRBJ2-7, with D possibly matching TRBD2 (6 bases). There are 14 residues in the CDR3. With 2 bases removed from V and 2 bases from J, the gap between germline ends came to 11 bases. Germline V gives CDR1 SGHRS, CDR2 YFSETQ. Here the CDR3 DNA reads TGCGCCAGCAGCTTTATTAGCGGAGCCTACGAGCAGTACTTC. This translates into CASSFISGAYEQYF.

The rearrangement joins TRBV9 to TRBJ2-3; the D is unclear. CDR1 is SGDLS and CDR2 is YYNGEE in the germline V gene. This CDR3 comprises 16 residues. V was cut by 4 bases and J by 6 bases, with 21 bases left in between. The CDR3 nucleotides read TGTGCCAGCAGCTCCGAACCCCTAACTCCCGCCGATACGCAGTATTTT. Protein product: CASSSEPLTPADTQYF. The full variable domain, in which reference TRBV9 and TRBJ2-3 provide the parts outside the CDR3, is DSGVTQTPKHLITATGQRVTLRCSPRSGDLSVYWYQQSLDQGLQFLIQYYNGEERAKGNILERFSAQQFPDLHSELNLSSLELGDSALYFCASSSEPLTPADTQYFGPGTRLTVL.